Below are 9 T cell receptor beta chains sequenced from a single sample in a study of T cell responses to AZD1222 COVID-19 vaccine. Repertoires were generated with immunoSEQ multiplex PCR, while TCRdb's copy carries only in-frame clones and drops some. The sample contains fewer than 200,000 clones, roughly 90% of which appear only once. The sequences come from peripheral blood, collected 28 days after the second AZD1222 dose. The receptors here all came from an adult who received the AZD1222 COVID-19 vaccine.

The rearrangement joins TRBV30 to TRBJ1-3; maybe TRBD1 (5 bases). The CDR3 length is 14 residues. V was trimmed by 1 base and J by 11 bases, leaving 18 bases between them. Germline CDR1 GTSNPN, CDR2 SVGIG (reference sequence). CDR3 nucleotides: TGTGCCTGGAGTGAAATACAACGGGGGACTGCCATATATTTT. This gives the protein CAWSEIQRGTAIYF.

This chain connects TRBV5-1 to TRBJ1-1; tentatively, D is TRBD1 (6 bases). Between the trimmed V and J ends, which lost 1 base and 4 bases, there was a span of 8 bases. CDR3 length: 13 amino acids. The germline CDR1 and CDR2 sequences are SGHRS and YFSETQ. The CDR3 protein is CASSLQGGTEAFF. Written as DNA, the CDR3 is TGCGCCAGCAGCTTGCAAGGGGGCACTGAAGCTTTCTTT.

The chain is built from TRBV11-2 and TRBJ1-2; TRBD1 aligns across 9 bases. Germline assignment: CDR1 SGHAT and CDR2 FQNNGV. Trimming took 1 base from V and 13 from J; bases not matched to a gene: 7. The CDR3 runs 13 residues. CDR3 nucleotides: TGTGCCAGCAGCTTAGCACGGGACAGGGATTTCACCTTC. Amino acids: CASSLARDRDFTF.

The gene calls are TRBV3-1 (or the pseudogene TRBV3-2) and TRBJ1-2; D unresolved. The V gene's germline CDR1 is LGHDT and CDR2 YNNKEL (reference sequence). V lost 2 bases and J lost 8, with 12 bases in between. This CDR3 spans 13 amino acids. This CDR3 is CASSQLEGSGYTF. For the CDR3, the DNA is TGTGCCAGCAGCCAATTGGAGGGATCCGGCTACACCTTC.

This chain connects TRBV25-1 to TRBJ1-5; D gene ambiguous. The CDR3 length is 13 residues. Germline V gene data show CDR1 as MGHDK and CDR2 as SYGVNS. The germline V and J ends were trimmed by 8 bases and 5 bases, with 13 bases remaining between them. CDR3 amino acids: CASPSSVHQPQHF. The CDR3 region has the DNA TGTGCCAGCCCTTCATCGGTCCATCAGCCCCAGCATTTT.

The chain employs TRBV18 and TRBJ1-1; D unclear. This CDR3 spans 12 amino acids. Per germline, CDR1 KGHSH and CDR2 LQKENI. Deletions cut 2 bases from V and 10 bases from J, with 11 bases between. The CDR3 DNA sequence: TGTGCCAGCTCACCAGTAGAGGGCCGAGCTTTCTTT. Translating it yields CASSPVEGRAFF.

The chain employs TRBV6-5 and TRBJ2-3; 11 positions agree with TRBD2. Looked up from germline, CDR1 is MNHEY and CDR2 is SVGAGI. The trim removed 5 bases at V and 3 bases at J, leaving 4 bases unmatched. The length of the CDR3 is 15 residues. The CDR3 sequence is CASSRIAGGTDTQYF. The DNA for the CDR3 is TGTGCCAGCAGTAGAATAGCGGGGGGGACAGATACGCAGTATTTT.

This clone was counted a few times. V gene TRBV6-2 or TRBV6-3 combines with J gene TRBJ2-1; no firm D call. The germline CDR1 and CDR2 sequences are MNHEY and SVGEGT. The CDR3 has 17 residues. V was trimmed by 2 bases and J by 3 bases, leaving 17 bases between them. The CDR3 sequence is CASSYPQTLTSYNEQFF. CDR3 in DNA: TGTGCCAGCAGTTACCCACAGACCCTCACCAGCTACAATGAGCAGTTCTTC.

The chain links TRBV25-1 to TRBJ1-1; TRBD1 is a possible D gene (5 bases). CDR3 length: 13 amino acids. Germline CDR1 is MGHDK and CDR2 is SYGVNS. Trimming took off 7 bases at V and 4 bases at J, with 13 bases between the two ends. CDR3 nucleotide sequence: TGTGCCAGCACCATCGGGGGAGGCACTGAAGCTTTCTTT. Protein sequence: CASTIGGGTEAFF.